The rows below give T cell receptor beta chains drawn from one sample of a study of blood T cells in healthy people across ages. TCRdb analysed the 5' RACE reads with MiXCR anew, one entry per CDR3 protein. The table lists 1.5 million to 1.9 million distinct CDR3 sequences, roughly 43% of them singletons. The sequencing sample was made of blood. These TCRs come from a woman aged 18-29 years in good health. Each CDR3 is given with its conserved first and last residue. A D gene is named only where the DNA matches it firmly. Size tells how often a clone was seen (once, few, many) or the class of an expanded clone, and some rows leave it out.

D: NA; size: NA; J: TRBJ2-1; V: TRBV9; DNA: TGTGCCAGCAGCGTAAACCGTTTGACGGGAAAATACAATGAGCAGTTCTTC; CDR3: CASSVNRLTGKYNEQFF
D: NA; size: NA; J: TRBJ1-6; V: TRBV28; DNA: TGTGCCAGCAGTTTTGGTCAAACGCCGAATTCACCCCTCCACTTT; CDR3: CASSFGQTPNSPLHF
D: NA; size: once; J: TRBJ2-3; V: TRBV12-3/TRBV12-4; DNA: TGTGCCAGCAGTTTTTCTCCCGAGGGCACAGATACGGAATATTTT; CDR3: CASSFSPEGTDTEYF
D: TRBD2; size: few; J: TRBJ2-5; V: TRBV7-2; DNA: TGTGCCAGCAGCTCCTTTTATCTAGCGGGGAAAGAGACCCAGTACTTC; CDR3: CASSSFYLAGKETQYF
D: NA; size: NA; J: TRBJ2-1; V: TRBV20-1; DNA: TGCAGTGCTAGGGCAGGTTCTAGCTCCTACAATGAGCAGTTCTTC; CDR3: CSARAGSSSYNEQFF
D: TRBD2; size: NA; J: TRBJ2-1; V: TRBV29-1; DNA: TGCAGCGTTGAAGATGAGGGACTAGCGGGTAACAATGAGCAGTTCTTC; CDR3: CSVEDEGLAGNNEQFF
D: TRBD2; size: NA; J: TRBJ2-3; V: TRBV11-2; DNA: TGTGCCAGCAGCCTTATTACTAGCGGGAGTTTGGATACGCAGTATTTT; CDR3: CASSLITSGSLDTQYF
D: NA; size: few; J: TRBJ1-1; V: TRBV2; DNA: TGTGCCAGCAGTGAAATCGAGAACACTGAAGCTTTCTTT; CDR3: CASSEIENTEAFF
D: NA; size: NA; J: TRBJ2-1; V: TRBV28; DNA: TGTGCCAGCAGTCGATGGGCAGAACCAAGCTACAATGAGCAGTTCTTC; CDR3: CASSRWAEPSYNEQFF
D: NA; size: NA; J: TRBJ1-2; V: TRBV29-1; DNA: TGCAGCGTTGAGAACAGGGAGGCCTATGGCTACACCTTC; CDR3: CSVENREAYGYTF
D: NA; size: NA; J: TRBJ2-2; V: TRBV6-5; DNA: TGTGCCAGCAGTGGTCAGGGCACCGGGGAGCTGTTTTTT; CDR3: CASSGQGTGELFF
D: TRBD2; size: NA; J: TRBJ2-5; V: TRBV4-3; DNA: TGCGCCAGCAGCCAAAATAGCGGGAGCCAAGAGACCCAGTACTTC; CDR3: CASSQNSGSQETQYF
D: NA; size: few; J: TRBJ1-3; V: TRBV27; DNA: TGTGCCAGCAGCAGCGGGGGGGCTGGAAACACCATATATTTT; CDR3: CASSSGGAGNTIYF
D: TRBD2; size: few; J: TRBJ2-1; V: TRBV7-9; DNA: TGTGCCAGCAGCTCCTCCTGGGGGAGCGGGATCGACAATGAGCAGTTCTTC; CDR3: CASSSSWGSGIDNEQFF
D: TRBD2; size: NA; J: TRBJ2-1; V: TRBV20-1; DNA: TGCAGTGCTAAGGGAACTAGCGGGACCCACAATGAGCAGTTCTTC; CDR3: CSAKGTSGTHNEQFF
D: NA; size: once; J: TRBJ1-1; V: TRBV6-2/TRBV6-3; DNA: TGTGCCAGCAGTTGGGCCAGCGTCATGAACACTGAAGCTTTCTTT; CDR3: CASSWASVMNTEAFF
D: TRBD2; size: NA; J: TRBJ2-7; V: TRBV10-2; DNA: TGCGCCAGCAGTGAGCTCCAACCGGGACTAGATCAAGACGAGCAGTACTTC; CDR3: CASSELQPGLDQDEQYF
D: NA; size: few; J: TRBJ2-1; V: TRBV12-3/TRBV12-4; DNA: TGTGCCAGCAGTTTGGGGTCTAGCGCTAACAATGAGCAGTTCTTC; CDR3: CASSLGSSANNEQFF
D: NA; size: NA; J: TRBJ1-2; V: TRBV7-2; DNA: TGTGCCAGCAGTGGAAGAAGGGGCTACACCTTC; CDR3: CASSGRRGYTF
D: NA; size: few; J: TRBJ1-1; V: TRBV20-1; DNA: TGCAGTGCCAGTTCACTCAGGGCGACTGAAGCTTTCTTT; CDR3: CSASSLRATEAFF
D: NA; size: NA; J: TRBJ1-3; V: TRBV29-1; DNA: TGCAGCGTTGCGGGTCTCTCCGGAAACACCATATATTTT; CDR3: CSVAGLSGNTIYF
D: TRBD2; size: many; J: TRBJ2-1; V: TRBV12-3/TRBV12-4; DNA: TGTGCCAGCAGTTTAGGGCGGGAGGGTTACAATGAGCAGTTCTTC; CDR3: CASSLGREGYNEQFF
D: NA; size: few; J: TRBJ2-5; V: TRBV10-3; DNA: TGTGCCATCAGTGAGGAGGAAGTAGAGACCCAGTACTTC; CDR3: CAISEEEVETQYF
D: NA; size: NA; J: TRBJ2-1; V: TRBV7-9; DNA: TGTGCCAGCAGCTTAGAGGCAGCGGAATACAATGAGCAGTTCTTC; CDR3: CASSLEAAEYNEQFF
D: NA; size: NA; J: TRBJ1-2; V: TRBV7-9; DNA: TGTGCCAGCAGCTTATATCCCCTGGACTATGGCTACACCTTC; CDR3: CASSLYPLDYGYTF
D: TRBD2; size: NA; J: TRBJ2-3; V: TRBV4-3; DNA: TGCGCCAGCAGACAAGGGGTAGGGGAGGGAACCGATACGCAGTATTTT; CDR3: CASRQGVGEGTDTQYF
D: TRBD1; size: NA; J: TRBJ2-3; V: TRBV5-1; DNA: TGCGCCAGCAGCAACGACAGGGGCGCGGGAGATACGCAGTATTTT; CDR3: CASSNDRGAGDTQYF
D: NA; size: NA; J: TRBJ1-2; V: TRBV7-6; DNA: TGTGCCAGCAGCTTAGTTACAGCGTACTATGGCTACACCTTC; CDR3: CASSLVTAYYGYTF
D: NA; size: NA; J: TRBJ2-3; V: TRBV11-2; DNA: TGTGCCAGCAGCGTAGGCACTAGCTTAAGTACGCAGTATTTT; CDR3: CASSVGTSLSTQYF
D: NA; size: NA; J: TRBJ1-2; V: TRBV4-1; DNA: TGCGCCAGCAGCCAAGATTCAGTCAGTAACTATGGCTACACCTTC; CDR3: CASSQDSVSNYGYTF
D: NA; size: few; J: TRBJ1-5; V: TRBV6-4; DNA: TGTGCCAGCAGTGCCAAACCCGGTCAGCCCCAGCATTTT; CDR3: CASSAKPGQPQHF
D: TRBD1; size: few; J: TRBJ2-7; V: TRBV30; DNA: TGTGCCTGGAGCGCTGACAGGGTTTACGAGCAGTACTTC; CDR3: CAWSADRVYEQYF
D: NA; size: once; J: TRBJ2-1; V: TRBV9; DNA: TGTGCCAGCAGCGTAGAGGGGTGGAATTCCTACAATGAGCAGTTCTTC; CDR3: CASSVEGWNSYNEQFF
D: NA; size: NA; J: TRBJ2-4; V: TRBV6-1; DNA: TGTGCCAGCAGTGAAGGGGATACAGGCATTCAGTACTTC; CDR3: CASSEGDTGIQYF
D: TRBD2; size: few; J: TRBJ2-4; V: TRBV9; DNA: TGTGCCAGCAGCCTTCAAGCGGGGGGATATGTGGACATTCAGTACTTC; CDR3: CASSLQAGGYVDIQYF
D: TRBD2; size: NA; J: TRBJ2-3; V: TRBV3-1; DNA: TGTGCCAGCAGCCAACCTAGCGGGAGCACAGATACGCAGTATTTT; CDR3: CASSQPSGSTDTQYF
D: NA; size: NA; J: TRBJ2-4; V: TRBV30; DNA: TGTGCCTGGACCCGGGACTTATACTACAATGAGCAGTACTTC; CDR3: CAWTRDLYYNEQYF
D: NA; size: few; J: TRBJ2-1; V: TRBV27; DNA: TGTGCCAGCAGTTCTGGGCCATCGGGGCAGTTCTTC; CDR3: CASSSGPSGQFF
D: NA; size: few; J: TRBJ2-4; V: TRBV27; DNA: TGTGCCAGCCGGCTGAACATTCAGTACTTC; CDR3: CASRLNIQYF
D: NA; size: NA; J: TRBJ1-2; V: TRBV20-1; DNA: TGCAGTGCTAGAGACCCGGACAGTTTTCCTAACTATGGCTACACCTTC; CDR3: CSARDPDSFPNYGYTF
D: TRBD2; size: NA; J: TRBJ2-7; V: TRBV20-1; DNA: TGCAGTGCTACCCCCGGGACTACGGATATCAACGAGCAGTACTTC; CDR3: CSATPGTTDINEQYF
D: TRBD1; size: once; J: TRBJ2-1; V: TRBV29-1; DNA: TGCAGCGTTGAAAGGGGACAGAGCTCCTACAATGAGCAGTTCTTC; CDR3: CSVERGQSSYNEQFF
D: TRBD2; size: NA; J: TRBJ2-3; V: TRBV7-2; DNA: TGTGCCAGCAGCTTACAAACTTTGAGCGGGGCCAGCACAGATACGCAGTATTTT; CDR3: CASSLQTLSGASTDTQYF
D: NA; size: NA; J: TRBJ2-3; V: TRBV7-3; DNA: TGTGCCAGCAGCTTATCACCAGCGCCCAGCACAGATACGCAGTATTTT; CDR3: CASSLSPAPSTDTQYF
D: TRBD1; size: many; J: TRBJ2-5; V: TRBV5-5; DNA: TGTGCCAGCAGCAAGGGACAGGGTTGGGAGACCCAGTACTTC; CDR3: CASSKGQGWETQYF
D: NA; size: few; J: TRBJ2-1; V: TRBV4-3; DNA: TGCGCCAGCAGCCAAGGGGTAAATGGGCCAGGGCAGTTCTTC; CDR3: CASSQGVNGPGQFF
D: TRBD1; size: NA; J: TRBJ1-2; V: TRBV27; DNA: TGTGCCAGCAAGGACAGGGAATATTATGGCTACACCTTC; CDR3: CASKDREYYGYTF
D: NA; size: few; J: TRBJ1-6; V: TRBV21-1; DNA: TGTGCCAGCAGCAAAGTCACAGGCTTTGAAACCTCACCCCTCCACTTT; CDR3: CASSKVTGFETSPLHF
D: TRBD2; size: NA; J: TRBJ2-1; V: TRBV7-2; DNA: TGTGCCAGCAGCTTTTCCTTCGGGGGGGCCGGTTGGTTCTTC; CDR3: CASSFSFGGAGWFF
D: TRBD2; size: NA; J: TRBJ2-7; V: TRBV6-2/TRBV6-3; DNA: TGTGCCAGCAGCTGGGGCAGGACTAGCGGTTCCTACGAGCAGTACTTC; CDR3: CASSWGRTSGSYEQYF